The count of the clone carrying this T cell receptor beta chain is one. As yet, its antigen is unknown. TCRdb's table, derived via immunoSEQ multiplex PCR, lists solely in-frame clones and lacks some. Among roughly 180,000 clones listed, 75% to 90% were seen once. The data stem from a study of cytomegalovirus exposure and HLA in healthy donors. Study as a whole: The same platform as the approximately 670 first-cohort repertoires was used for the 130 or so validation repertoires, a later analysis reported.

Broader study findings: Subsequent analysis found a tendency for first-cohort TCR clusters to co-occur within the 95 to 150 validation repertoires. Diagnosis of cytomegalovirus status made by the classifier reportedly showed high specificity and sensitivity. It was 164 TCR beta chains that were listed as cytomegalovirus-associated.

What was sequenced was PBMCs. This TCR came from a man younger than 30 in good health and CMV-seropositive.

CDR3 loop: CASSVGDNYPDTQYF. The DNA of the CDR3 is TGTGCCAGCAGCGTAGGGGACAACTACCCAGATACGCAGTATTTT. The chain carries TRBV9 and TRBJ2-3; maybe TRBD1 (6 bases). Germline CDR1 reads SGDLS; CDR2 reads YYNGEE. This CDR3 is 15 amino acids long. V was pared by 0 bases and J by 4 bases, with 12 bases between.